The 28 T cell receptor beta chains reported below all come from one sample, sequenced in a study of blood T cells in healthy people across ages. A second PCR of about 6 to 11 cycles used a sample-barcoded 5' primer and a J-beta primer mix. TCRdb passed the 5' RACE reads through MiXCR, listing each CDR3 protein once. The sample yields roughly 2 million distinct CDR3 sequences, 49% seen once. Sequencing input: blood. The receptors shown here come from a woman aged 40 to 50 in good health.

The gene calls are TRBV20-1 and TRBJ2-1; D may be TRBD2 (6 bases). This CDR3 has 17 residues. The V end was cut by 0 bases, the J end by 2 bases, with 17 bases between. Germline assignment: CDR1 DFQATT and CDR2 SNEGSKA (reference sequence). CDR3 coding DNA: TGCAGTGCTAGAGATAGTCGGGCCGGGGGAACCTACAATGAGCAGTTCTTC. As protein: CSARDSRAGGTYNEQFF.

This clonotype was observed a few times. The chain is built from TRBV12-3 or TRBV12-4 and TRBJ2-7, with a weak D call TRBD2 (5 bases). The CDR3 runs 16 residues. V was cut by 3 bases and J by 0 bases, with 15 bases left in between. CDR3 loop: CASSFQGGLLSYEQYF. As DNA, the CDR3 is TGTGCCAGCAGTTTCCAAGGCGGGCTGCTCTCCTACGAGCAGTACTTC.

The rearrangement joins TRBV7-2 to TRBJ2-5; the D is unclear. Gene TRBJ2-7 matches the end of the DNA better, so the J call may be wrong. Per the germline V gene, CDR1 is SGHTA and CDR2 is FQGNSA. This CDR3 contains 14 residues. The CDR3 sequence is CASSPPIWGAEQYF. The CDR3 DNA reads TGTGCCAGCAGCCCCCCCATTTGGGGTGCCGAGCAGTACTTC.

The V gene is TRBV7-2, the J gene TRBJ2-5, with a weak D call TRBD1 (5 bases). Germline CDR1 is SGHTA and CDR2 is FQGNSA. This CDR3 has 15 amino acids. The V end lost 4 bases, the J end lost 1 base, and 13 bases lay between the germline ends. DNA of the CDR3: TGTGCCAGCAGCTCCTGGGGCCGAGTCCAAGAGACCCAGTACTTC. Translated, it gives CASSSWGRVQETQYF.

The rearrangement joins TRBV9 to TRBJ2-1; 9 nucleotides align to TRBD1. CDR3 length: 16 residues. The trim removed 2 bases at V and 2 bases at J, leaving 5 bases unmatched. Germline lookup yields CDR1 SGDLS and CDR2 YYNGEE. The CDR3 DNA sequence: TGTGCCAGCAGCGTGAGAGGGACAGGGACCTACAATGAGCAGTTCTTC. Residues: CASSVRGTGTYNEQFF.

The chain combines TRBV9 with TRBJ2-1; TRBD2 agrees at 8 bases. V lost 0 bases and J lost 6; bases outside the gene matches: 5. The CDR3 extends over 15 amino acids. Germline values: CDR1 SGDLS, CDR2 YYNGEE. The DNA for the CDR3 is TGTGCCAGCAGCGTAGCGGGTAGCGGGATCAATGAGCAGTTCTTC. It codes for CASSVAGSGINEQFF.

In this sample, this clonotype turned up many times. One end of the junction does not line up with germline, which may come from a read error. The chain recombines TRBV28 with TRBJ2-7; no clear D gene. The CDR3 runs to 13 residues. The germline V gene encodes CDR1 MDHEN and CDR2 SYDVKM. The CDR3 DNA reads TGCGCCAGCAGCTTGTCCAGAGCCTACGAGCAGTACTTC. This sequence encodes CASSLSRAYEQYF.

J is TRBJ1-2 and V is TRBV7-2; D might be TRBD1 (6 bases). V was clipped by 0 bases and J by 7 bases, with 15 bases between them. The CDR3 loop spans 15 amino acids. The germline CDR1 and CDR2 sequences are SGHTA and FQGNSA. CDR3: CASSLAHRDPRGYTF. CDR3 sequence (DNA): TGTGCCAGCAGCTTAGCGCACAGGGACCCCCGTGGCTACACCTTC.

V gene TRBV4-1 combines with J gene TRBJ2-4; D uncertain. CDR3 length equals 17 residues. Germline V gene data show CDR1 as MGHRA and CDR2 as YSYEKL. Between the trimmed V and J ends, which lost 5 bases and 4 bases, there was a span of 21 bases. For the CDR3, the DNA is TGCGCCAGCAGCAAATTCACAGAGACAACACAAAAAAACATTCAGTACTTC. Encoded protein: CASSKFTETTQKNIQYF.

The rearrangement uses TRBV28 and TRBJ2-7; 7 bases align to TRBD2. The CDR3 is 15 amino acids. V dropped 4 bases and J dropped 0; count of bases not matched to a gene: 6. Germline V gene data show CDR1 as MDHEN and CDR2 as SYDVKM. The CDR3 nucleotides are TGTGCCAGCAGTTCACCTAGCGGTAACTCCTACGAGCAGTACTTC. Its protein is CASSSPSGNSYEQYF.

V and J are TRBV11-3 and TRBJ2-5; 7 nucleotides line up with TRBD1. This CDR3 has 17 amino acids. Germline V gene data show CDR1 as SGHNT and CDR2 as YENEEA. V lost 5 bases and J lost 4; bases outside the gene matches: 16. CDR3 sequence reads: CASSLNSGTEYRETQYF. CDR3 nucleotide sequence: TGTGCCAGCAGCCTAAATTCCGGGACAGAATATCGAGAGACCCAGTACTTC.

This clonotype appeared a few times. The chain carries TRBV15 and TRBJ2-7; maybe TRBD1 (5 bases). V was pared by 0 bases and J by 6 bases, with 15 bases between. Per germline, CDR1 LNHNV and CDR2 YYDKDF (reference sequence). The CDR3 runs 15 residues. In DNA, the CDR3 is TGTGCCACCAGCAGAGACCTGGGGCCGATTGCCGAGCAGTACTTC. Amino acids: CATSRDLGPIAEQYF. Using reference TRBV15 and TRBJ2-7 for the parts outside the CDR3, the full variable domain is DAMVIQNPRYQVTQFGKPVTLSCSQTLNHNVMYWYQQKSSQAPKLLFHYYDKDFNNEADTPDNFQSRRPNTSFCFLDIRSPGLGDTAMYLCATSRDLGPIAEQYFGPGTRLTVT.

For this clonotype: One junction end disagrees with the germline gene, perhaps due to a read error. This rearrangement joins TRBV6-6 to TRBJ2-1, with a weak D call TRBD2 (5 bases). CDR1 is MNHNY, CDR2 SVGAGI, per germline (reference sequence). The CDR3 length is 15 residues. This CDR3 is CASSYNGISYSEQFF. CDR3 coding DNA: TGTGCCAGCAGTTACAACGGGATCTCCTACAGTGAGCAGTTCTTC.

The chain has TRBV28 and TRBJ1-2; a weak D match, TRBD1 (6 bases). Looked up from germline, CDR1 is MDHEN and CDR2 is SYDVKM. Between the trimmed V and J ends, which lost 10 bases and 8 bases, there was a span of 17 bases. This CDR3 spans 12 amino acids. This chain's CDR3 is CAIRGGLGGYTF. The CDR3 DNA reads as TGTGCCATCCGCGGGGGCCTCGGGGGCTACACCTTC.

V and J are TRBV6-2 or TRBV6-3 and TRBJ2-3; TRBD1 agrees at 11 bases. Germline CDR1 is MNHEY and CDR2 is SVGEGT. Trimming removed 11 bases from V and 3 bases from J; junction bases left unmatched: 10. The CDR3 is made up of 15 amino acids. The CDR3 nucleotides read TGTGCCCGCGAATGGACAGGGGGCCTTACAGATACGCAGTATTTT. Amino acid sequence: CAREWTGGLTDTQYF.

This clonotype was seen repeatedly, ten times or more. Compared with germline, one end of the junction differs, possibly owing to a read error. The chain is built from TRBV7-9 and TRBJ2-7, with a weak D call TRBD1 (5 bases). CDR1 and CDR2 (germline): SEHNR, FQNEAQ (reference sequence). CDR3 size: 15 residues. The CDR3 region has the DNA TGTGCCAGCAGATTAGGAACAGGACACCTCCCGGTGCAGTACTTC. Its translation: CASRLGTGHLPVQYF.

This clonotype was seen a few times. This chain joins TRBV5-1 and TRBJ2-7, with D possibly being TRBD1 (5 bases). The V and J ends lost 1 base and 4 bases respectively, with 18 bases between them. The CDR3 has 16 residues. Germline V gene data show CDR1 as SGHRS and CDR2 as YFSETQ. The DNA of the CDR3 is TGCGCCAGCAGCTTGTTCGGGCAGTCAGGGTCTTACGAGCAGTACTTC. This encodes CASSLFGQSGSYEQYF.

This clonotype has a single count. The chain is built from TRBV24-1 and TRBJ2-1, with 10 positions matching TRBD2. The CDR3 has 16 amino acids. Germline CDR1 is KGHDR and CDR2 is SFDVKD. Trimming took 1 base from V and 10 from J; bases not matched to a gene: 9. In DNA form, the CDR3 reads TGTGCCACCAGTGATTTCGCAGCGGGGGGGCTGGGAGAGCAGTTCTTC. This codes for CATSDFAAGGLGEQFF.

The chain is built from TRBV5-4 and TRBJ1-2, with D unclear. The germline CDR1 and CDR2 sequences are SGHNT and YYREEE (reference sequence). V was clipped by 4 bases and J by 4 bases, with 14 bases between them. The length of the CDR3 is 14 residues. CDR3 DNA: TGTGCCAGCAGCGCAGACCTGGGGTCCTATGGCTACACCTTC. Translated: CASSADLGSYGYTF.

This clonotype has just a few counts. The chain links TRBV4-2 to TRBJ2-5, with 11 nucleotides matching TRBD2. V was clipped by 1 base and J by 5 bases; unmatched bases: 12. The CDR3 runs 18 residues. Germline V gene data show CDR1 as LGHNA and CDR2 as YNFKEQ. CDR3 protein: CASSQGDFSGGAVETQYF. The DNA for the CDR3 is TGTGCCAGCAGCCAAGGGGATTTTAGCGGGGGGGCCGTGGAGACCCAGTACTTC.

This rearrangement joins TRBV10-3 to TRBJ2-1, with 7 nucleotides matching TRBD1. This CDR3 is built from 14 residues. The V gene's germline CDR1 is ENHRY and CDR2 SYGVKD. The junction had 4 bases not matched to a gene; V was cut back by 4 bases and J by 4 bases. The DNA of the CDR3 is TGTGCCATCAGTGGGCAGGACAGGTACAATGAGCAGTTCTTC. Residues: CAISGQDRYNEQFF.

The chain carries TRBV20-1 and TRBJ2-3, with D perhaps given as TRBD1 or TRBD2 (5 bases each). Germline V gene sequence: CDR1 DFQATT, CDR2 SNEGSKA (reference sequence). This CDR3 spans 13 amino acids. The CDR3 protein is CSEGRVSTDTQYF. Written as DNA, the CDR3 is TGCAGCGAGGGGCGGGTTAGCACAGATACGCAGTATTTT.

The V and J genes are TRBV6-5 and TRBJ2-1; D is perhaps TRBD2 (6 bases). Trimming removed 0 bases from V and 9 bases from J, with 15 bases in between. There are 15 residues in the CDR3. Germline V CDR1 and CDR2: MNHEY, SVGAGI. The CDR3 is CASSYSWGDRSEQFF. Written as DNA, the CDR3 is TGTGCCAGCAGTTACTCTTGGGGGGACCGAAGTGAGCAGTTCTTC.

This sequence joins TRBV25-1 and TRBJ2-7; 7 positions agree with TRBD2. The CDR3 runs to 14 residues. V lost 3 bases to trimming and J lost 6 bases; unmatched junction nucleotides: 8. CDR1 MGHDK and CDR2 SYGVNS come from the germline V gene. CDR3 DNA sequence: TGTGCCAGCAGTGACCCCTCGGGGGGAGCCGAGCAGTACTTC. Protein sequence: CASSDPSGGAEQYF.

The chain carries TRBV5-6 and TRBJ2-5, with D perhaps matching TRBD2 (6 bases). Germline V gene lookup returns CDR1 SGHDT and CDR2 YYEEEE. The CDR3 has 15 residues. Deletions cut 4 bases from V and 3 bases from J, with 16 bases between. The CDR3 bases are TGTGCCAGCAGCACTCGTGTGCGGGGTAAAGAGACCCAGTACTTC. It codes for CASSTRVRGKETQYF.

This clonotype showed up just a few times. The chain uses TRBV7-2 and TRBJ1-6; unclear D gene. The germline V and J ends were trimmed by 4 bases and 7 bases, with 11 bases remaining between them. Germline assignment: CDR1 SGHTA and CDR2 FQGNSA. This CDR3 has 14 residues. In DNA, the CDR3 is TGTGCCAGCAGCTCCTCGGCCGGAAATTCACCCCTCCACTTT. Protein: CASSSSAGNSPLHF.

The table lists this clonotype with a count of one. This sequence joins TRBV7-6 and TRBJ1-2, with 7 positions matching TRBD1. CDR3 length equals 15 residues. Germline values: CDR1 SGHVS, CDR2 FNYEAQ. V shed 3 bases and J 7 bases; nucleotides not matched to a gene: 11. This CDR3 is CASSFGTDPLGGYTF. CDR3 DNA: TGTGCCAGCAGCTTTGGGACAGACCCGTTGGGTGGCTACACCTTC.

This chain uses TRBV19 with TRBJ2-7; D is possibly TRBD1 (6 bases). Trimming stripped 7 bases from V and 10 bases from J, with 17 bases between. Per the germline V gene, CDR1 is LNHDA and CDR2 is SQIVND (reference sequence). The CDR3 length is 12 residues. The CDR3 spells CASKETGSAQYF. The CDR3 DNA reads TGTGCCAGTAAAGAGACAGGATCGGCCCAGTACTTC.